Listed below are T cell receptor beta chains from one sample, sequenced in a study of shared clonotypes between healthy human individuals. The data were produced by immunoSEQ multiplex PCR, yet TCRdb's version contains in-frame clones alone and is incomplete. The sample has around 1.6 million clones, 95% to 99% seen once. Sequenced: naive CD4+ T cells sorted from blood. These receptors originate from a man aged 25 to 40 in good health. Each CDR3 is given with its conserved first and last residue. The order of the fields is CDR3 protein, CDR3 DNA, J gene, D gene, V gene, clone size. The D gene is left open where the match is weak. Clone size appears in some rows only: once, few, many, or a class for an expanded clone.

CDR3: CASSEGLAPQGTQYF; DNA: TGTGCCAGCAGTGAGGGACTAGCGCCCCAGGGTACGCAGTATTTT; J: TRBJ2-3; D: TRBD2; V: TRBV6-1; size: NA
CDR3: CASSYFSGLGGNEQFF; DNA: TGTGCCAGCAGTTACTTTAGCGGTCTCGGGGGGAATGAGCAGTTCTTC; J: TRBJ2-1; D: TRBD2; V: TRBV6-5; size: NA
CDR3: CASSPSRAPTSGSMVEQFF; DNA: TGTGCCAGCAGCCCCTCCAGGGCCCCGACTAGCGGGAGTATGGTTGAGCAGTTCTTC; J: TRBJ2-1; D: TRBD2; V: TRBV7-8; size: NA
CDR3: CASSRDRATDTQYF; DNA: TGTGCCAGCAGCCGGGACAGGGCGACAGATACGCAGTATTTT; J: TRBJ2-3; D: TRBD1; V: TRBV5-4; size: NA
CDR3: CASSEDSPSYNEQFF; DNA: TGTGCCAGCAGTGAGGACAGCCCCTCCTACAATGAGCAGTTCTTC; J: TRBJ2-1; D: NA; V: TRBV2; size: once
CDR3: CASSMGTGSPSNTGELFF; DNA: TGTGCCAGCAGCATGGGGACAGGGTCACCATCGAACACCGGGGAGCTGTTTTTT; J: TRBJ2-2; D: TRBD1; V: TRBV5-5; size: NA
CDR3: CTSSPLGVDNQPQHF; DNA: TGTACCAGCTCACCTTTAGGGGTTGACAATCAGCCCCAGCATTTT; J: TRBJ1-5; D: NA; V: TRBV18; size: NA
CDR3: CASSPGGGDTDTQYF; DNA: TGTGCTAGCAGCCCCGGTGGGGGGGACACAGATACGCAGTATTTT; J: TRBJ2-3; D: TRBD2; V: TRBV7-7; size: NA
CDR3: CASGTGGSNQPQHF; DNA: TGTGCCAGCGGAACAGGAGGTAGCAATCAGCCCCAGCATTTT; J: TRBJ1-5; D: NA; V: TRBV27; size: NA
CDR3: CASSYWETGELFF; DNA: TGTGCCAGCAGTTACTGGGAAACCGGGGAGCTGTTTTTT; J: TRBJ2-2; D: NA; V: TRBV6-5; size: NA
CDR3: CASSLTDTQYF; DNA: TGTGCCAGCTCCCTCACAGATACGCAGTATTTT; J: TRBJ2-3; D: NA; V: TRBV18; size: NA
CDR3: CASSLKGSNQPQHF; DNA: TGTGCCAGCAGCTTAAAGGGGTCCAATCAGCCCCAGCATTTT; J: TRBJ1-5; D: NA; V: TRBV7-9; size: NA
CDR3: CASSLGTASYEQYF; DNA: TGTGCCAGCAGTCTCGGGACAGCTTCCTACGAGCAGTACTTC; J: TRBJ2-7; D: TRBD1; V: TRBV28; size: NA
CDR3: CASSLFALAGGMSQETQYF; DNA: TGCGCCAGCAGCTTGTTTGCACTAGCGGGAGGAATGTCACAAGAGACCCAGTACTTC; J: TRBJ2-5; D: TRBD2; V: TRBV5-1; size: NA
CDR3: CASSLGQGAWNEQFF; DNA: TGTGCCAGCAGCTTGGGACAGGGGGCTTGGAATGAGCAGTTCTTC; J: TRBJ2-1; D: TRBD1; V: TRBV5-6; size: NA
CDR3: CAKSGEKLFF; DNA: TGTGCCAAATCGGGTGAAAAACTGTTTTTT; J: TRBJ1-4; D: NA; V: TRBV7-9; size: NA
CDR3: CASSLGGQGAKEKLFF; DNA: TGTGCCAGCAGCTTAGGAGGACAGGGGGCGAAGGAAAAACTGTTTTTT; J: TRBJ1-4; D: TRBD1; V: TRBV7-9; size: NA
CDR3: CASSLQDSATNEKLFF; DNA: TGCGCCAGCAGCTTGCAAGACAGTGCAACTAATGAAAAACTGTTTTTT; J: TRBJ1-4; D: NA; V: TRBV5-1; size: NA
CDR3: CASSRGTNPGELFF; DNA: TGTGCCAGCAGCCGCGGGACCAACCCCGGGGAGCTGTTTTTT; J: TRBJ2-2; D: NA; V: TRBV7-9; size: NA